The present TCR beta chain was sequenced within a study of CXCR3-negative and CXCR3-positive naive CD8 T cells. About this clonotype itself: Antigen unknown.

In preparing the TRB cDNA libraries, 5' RACE with UMI labels was used. TCRdb reprocessed the 5' RACE reads, with one entry per CDR3 protein and no DNA. With tens of thousands of distinct CDR3 sequences in the sample, the ten largest clones hold about 0.71%. The naive CD8+ gate required CD45RO-CCR7+CD27+CD95- phenotype. General study findings and limits: Diversity proved comparably high across both naive subsets and much lower in memory CD8+ cells. Against CXCR3-negative naive cells, CXCR3-positive naive cells showed more hydrophobic TRB CDR3s. Naive subsets did not differ in surface CD5, and the authors estimated TCR strength using properties of the TRB CDR3.

The TCR originated in a human donor in good health. Some clones in this sample may be carry-over from other donors' samples. The sample consisted of naive CXCR3+ CD8+ T cells from blood. The subset denotes: CD45RO-CCR7+CD27+CD95- naive CD8+ T cells expressing CXCR3 (TNR3+).

The CDR3 sequence is CASSRPGQVSYEQYF. The chain combines TRBV7-7 with TRBJ2-7; TCRdb designates TRBD1, a call that cannot be tested without DNA. CDR1 and CDR2 (germline): SSHAT, FNYEAQ (reference sequence). The CDR3 length is 15 residues.